One and the same sample provided the 8 T cell receptor beta chains below, sequenced in a study of blood T cells in healthy people across ages (dated by TCRdb to between 2014 and 2017). Libraries were prepared through 5' RACE. Sequencing instrument: Illumina HiSeq 2500. A second roughly 6 to 12 cycle PCR used a sample-barcoded 5' primer and a J-beta primer mix. TCRdb trimmed the raw reads at Q25, called clones with MiXCR and kept productive beta chains. CDR3 protein sequences are deduplicated, and each keeps its most common genes and DNA. The table for this sample lists fewer than 1.5 million distinct CDR3 sequences; about 43% of them were counted only once. 7.9% of the sample is taken by the ten largest. Source material: blood. The source is a young woman in good health.

This clonotype was picked up one time. The chain combines TRBV15 with TRBJ1-2; possible D gene TRBD1, 6 bases. Trimming stripped 0 bases from V and 3 bases from J, with 11 bases between. CDR1 LNHNV and CDR2 YYDKDF come from the germline V gene (reference sequence). The CDR3 length is 15 residues. The CDR3 sequence is CATSREDWTDYGYTF. The CDR3 DNA reads as TGTGCCACCAGCAGAGAAGATTGGACAGACTATGGCTACACCTTC.

This clonotype appeared a few times. The CDR3 is CASSQEALAGGLLPSTDTQYF. In nucleotides, the CDR3 is TGTGCCAGCAGCCAAGAGGCCCTAGCGGGGGGACTACTGCCTAGCACAGATACGCAGTATTTT. The chain links TRBV4-2 to TRBJ2-3; TRBD2 matches 11 bases. The V segment lost 0 bases and the J segment 0 bases; nucleotides outside the gene matches: 14. This CDR3 comprises 21 residues. The germline V gene has CDR1 LGHNA and CDR2 YNFKEQ.

As to this clonotype: At one of its ends the junction is not consistent with the germline gene, which may arise from a read error. The CDR3 DNA is TGTGCCAGCAGTCCGGGACATGGCCACACCTTC. Its protein is CASSPGHGHTF. This sequence joins TRBV27 and TRBJ1-2, with a tentative D call TRBD1 (6 bases). Germline V gene sequence: CDR1 MNHEY, CDR2 SMNVEV (reference sequence). CDR3 length: 11 amino acids.

The rearrangement uses TRBV5-1 and TRBJ1-1; no clear D gene. Trimming took 0 bases from V and 1 from J, leaving 10 bases between them. The germline V gene encodes CDR1 SGHRS and CDR2 YFSETQ. The CDR3 spans 15 residues. CDR3 amino acids: CASSLGHQENTEAFF. The CDR3 DNA follows: TGCGCCAGCAGCTTGGGGCATCAGGAGAACACTGAAGCTTTCTTT.

This clonotype was counted between two and nine times. The J gene is TRBJ2-2, the V gene TRBV2; no definite D call. The CDR3 has 13 residues. Germline V gene sequence: CDR1 SNHLY, CDR2 FYNNEI. V was pared by 7 bases and J by 2 bases, with 8 bases between. The CDR3 reads CASTATNTGELFF. The CDR3, as DNA: TGTGCCAGCACGGCCACTAACACCGGGGAGCTGTTTTTT.

The chain uses TRBV9 and TRBJ2-5, with D uncertain. The ends were cut back, 2 bases at V and 2 bases at J, with 7 bases in the middle. Germline lookup yields CDR1 SGDLS and CDR2 YYNGEE. The CDR3 sequence is 13 residues long. CDR3 bases: TGTGCCAGCAGCGTGACCGGACAAGAGACCCAGTACTTC. Its translation is CASSVTGQETQYF. Full variable domain (outside the CDR3, taken from reference TRBV9 and TRBJ2-5): DSGVTQTPKHLITATGQRVTLRCSPRSGDLSVYWYQQSLDQGLQFLIQYYNGEERAKGNILERFSAQQFPDLHSELNLSSLELGDSALYFCASSVTGQETQYFGPGTRLLVL.

This chain connects TRBV5-1 to TRBJ2-3, with D possibly TRBD2 on 7 matching bases. Trimming left V 3 bases short and J 7 bases short, with 18 bases between. The CDR3 extends over 15 amino acids. CDR1 and CDR2 (germline): SGHRS, YFSETQ. The CDR3 loop is CASSSLGGPGYTQYF. The CDR3, as DNA: TGCGCCAGCAGCTCCTTGGGGGGGCCTGGCTATACGCAGTATTTT.

The rearrangement uses TRBV7-8 and TRBJ2-5, with no clear D. The CDR3 has 14 residues. The germline gives CDR1 SGHVS, CDR2 FQNEAQ. V lost 5 bases and J lost 4, with 14 bases in between. CDR3 nucleotide sequence: TGTGCCAGCAGCGTAGGTGCTATCGGAGAGACCCAGTACTTC. The encoded protein is CASSVGAIGETQYF. Full variable domain (rest looked up from reference TRBV7-8 and TRBJ2-5): GAGVSQSPRYKVAKRGQDVALRCDPISGHVSLFWYQQALGQGPEFLTYFQNEAQLDKSGLPSDRFFAERPEGSVSTLKIQRTQQEDSAVYLCASSVGAIGETQYFGPGTRLLVL.